Given below is one T cell receptor beta chain in context. A much larger clone lies one base from this, so it may be a read error. Trimming removed 6 bases at V and 5 bases at J, with 11 bases between. This CDR3 contains 12 residues. A single record per CDR3 protein comes from TCRdb applying MiXCR to the 5' RACE reads. The sample lists 35,000 to 50,000 distinct CDR3 sequences, 30% seen once, with roughly 4.1% in the top ten. The receptor was derived from a female donor with breast cancer. The sequencing sample was made of tumor-infiltrating memory CD4+ T cells sorted from the breast tumor. Stated subset: memory CD4+ T cells, CD4+CD45RO+CD25-. The rearrangement joins TRBV12-3 or TRBV12-4 to TRBJ2-7; D unclear. The DNA for the CDR3 is TGTGCCAGCAGCCTCTTCAGTAACGAGCAGTACTTC. Protein product: CASSLFSNEQYF.